This T cell receptor (beta chain) was documented in a study of CD8 T cells in ankylosing spondylitis. Overall study findings and caveats: Seemingly characteristic of ankylosing spondylitis blood was a TCR beta motif consisting of several highly homologous variants.

Each TCR beta library was made by quantitative 5'-RACE that incorporated molecular barcodes. Via MiXCR, TCRdb re-called the 5' RACE reads, giving one row per CDR3 protein. The table has more than 250,000 distinct CDR3 sequences, 8% seen once. Comments on this clonotype: Antigen specificity is unknown.

The CDR3 loop spans 15 amino acids. The germline V gene has CDR1 SGHTA and CDR2 FQGTGA. V was trimmed by 2 bases and J by 4 bases, leaving 14 bases between them. The sequence came from a male donor with ankylosing spondylitis. The rearrangement links TRBV7-3 to TRBJ1-2; no clear D gene. The sequenced material came from blood, either unsorted or a sorted T cell fraction (not recorded which). CDR3 sequence (DNA): TGTGCCAGCAGCTTAGGCCCTCTGGAAGGCTATGGCTACACCTTC. Protein: CASSLGPLEGYGYTF.